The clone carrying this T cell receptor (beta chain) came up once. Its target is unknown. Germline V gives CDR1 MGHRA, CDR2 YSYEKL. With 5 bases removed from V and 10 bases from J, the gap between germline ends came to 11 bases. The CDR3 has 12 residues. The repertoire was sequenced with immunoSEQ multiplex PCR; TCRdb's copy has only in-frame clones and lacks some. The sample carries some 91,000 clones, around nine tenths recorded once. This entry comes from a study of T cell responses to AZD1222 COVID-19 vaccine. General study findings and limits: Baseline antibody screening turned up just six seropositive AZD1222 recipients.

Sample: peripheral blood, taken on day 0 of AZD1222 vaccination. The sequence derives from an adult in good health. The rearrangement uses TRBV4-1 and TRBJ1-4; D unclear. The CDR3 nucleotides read TGCGCCAGCAGCTCGGGTCGGGGAAAACTGTTTTTT. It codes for CASSSGRGKLFF.